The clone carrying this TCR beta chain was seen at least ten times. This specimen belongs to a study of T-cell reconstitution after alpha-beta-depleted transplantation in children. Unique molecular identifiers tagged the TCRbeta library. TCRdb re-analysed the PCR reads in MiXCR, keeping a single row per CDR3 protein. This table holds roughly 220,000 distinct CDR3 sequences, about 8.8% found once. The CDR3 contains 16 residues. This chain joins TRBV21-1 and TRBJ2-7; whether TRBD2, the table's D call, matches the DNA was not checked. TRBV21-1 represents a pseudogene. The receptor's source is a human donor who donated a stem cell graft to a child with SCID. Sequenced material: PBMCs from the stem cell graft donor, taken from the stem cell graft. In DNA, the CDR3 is TGTGCCAGCAGCAAAGGAGCGGGGGGCACGTGCGACGAGCAGTACTTC. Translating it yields CASSKGAGGTCDEQYF.